Sequencing of this TCR beta chain was carried out in a study of Ad26.COV2.S vaccination and SARS-CoV-2 variants. Study-wide results and limits: Breadth of non-spike TCRs did not differ between vaccinees and placebo recipients. Responses of T cells in total may have been underestimated by the TCR breadth and depth analyses. In vaccinated individuals, spike-specific CD8+ and CD4+ T cell responses reportedly displayed substantial breadth. Ad26.COV2.S recipients had broader spike-specific TCRs (P = 0.0014).

Here immunoSEQ multiplex PCR was the method, and the copy in TCRdb shows in-frame clones only, minus some. The data show some 180,000 clones, about 83% seen once. Notes on this clone: Its specificity is unknown.

Sequenced here: peripheral blood, sampled after recovery from COVID-19. The TCR originated in a human donor who had recovered from COVID-19.

The CDR3 spells CASSLTAWTDTQYF. CDR3 bases: TGTGCCAGCAGCTTAACCGCATGGACAGATACGCAGTATTTT. The chain is built from TRBV7-3 and TRBJ2-3, with D uncertain. This CDR3 comprises 14 residues. Trimming stripped 0 bases from V and 3 bases from J, with 7 bases between. CDR1 and CDR2 (germline): SGHTA, FQGTGA.